These 26 T cell receptor beta chains came from one sample sequenced in a study of cytomegalovirus exposure and HLA in healthy donors. PCR employed 60 Vbeta and 13 Jbeta primers. Generated by immunoSEQ multiplex PCR, the TCRdb table keeps only in-frame clones and is missing some. Counted here are roughly 100,000 clones, 83% occurring once; the ten biggest clones make up about 2.5%. The specimen was PBMCs. These receptors originate from a man between 35 and 55 years old in good health and CMV-seronegative.

This CDR3 reads CASSPTPNVGGSSYNEQFF. CDR3 coding DNA: TGTGCCAGCAGTCCGACCCCGAATGTCGGGGGGAGCTCCTACAATGAGCAGTTCTTC. The chain carries TRBV27 and TRBJ2-1, with 7 bases lining up with TRBD2. V lost 5 bases to trimming and J lost 0 bases; unmatched junction nucleotides: 16. The CDR3 is 19 residues long. Germline CDR1 MNHEY, CDR2 SMNVEV (reference sequence).

The chain carries TRBV5-1 and TRBJ2-5; perhaps TRBD2 as D (7 bases). The CDR3 totals 14 residues. Germline CDR1 reads SGHRS; CDR2 reads YFSETQ. Trimming cost V 4 bases and J 4 bases, with 14 bases left between them. CDR3 nucleotides: TGCGCCAGCAGCGGGGGGGCCGGGACAGAGACCCAGTACTTC. The encoded protein is CASSGGAGTETQYF.

This chain links TRBV6-5 with TRBJ1-2; weak D call: TRBD1 (6 bases). Germline V gives CDR1 MNHEY, CDR2 SVGAGI. The CDR3 is 14 amino acids. With 7 bases removed from V and 4 bases from J, the gap between germline ends came to 16 bases. The CDR3 protein is CASTNGNRVYGYTF. The CDR3 DNA follows: TGTGCCAGCACCAACGGGAACAGGGTCTATGGCTACACCTTC.

The genes are TRBV30 and TRBJ1-1; D possibly corresponds to TRBD1 (6 bases). Germline loops: CDR1 GTSNPN, CDR2 SVGIG (reference sequence). Trimming pared 8 bases from V and 6 bases from J, leaving 28 bases between. This CDR3 contains 16 residues. The CDR3 sequence: CAAKRDTPSSVPEAFF. The DNA of the CDR3 is TGTGCCGCCAAAAGGGACACCCCTTCTTCCGTTCCTGAAGCTTTCTTT.

Note on this clone: The conserved closing phenylalanine or tryptophan is absent in this CDR3, likely reflecting a read error. No DNA is shown, since the ends of the CDR3 on it are uncertain; the CDR3 is the one TCRdb lists. The chain employs TRBV27 and TRBJ2-3; whether TRBD2, the table's D call, matches the DNA was not checked. The CDR3 length equals 12 residues, ends included. The germline V gene encodes CDR1 MNHEY and CDR2 SMNVEV (reference sequence). The CDR3 protein is CASSATGTSFFR.

V usage is TRBV25-1 and J usage is TRBJ1-3; 7 bases are a match to TRBD1. The CDR3 spans 17 residues. Germline lookup yields CDR1 MGHDK and CDR2 SYGVNS. The V segment lost 7 bases and the J segment 0 bases; nucleotides outside the gene matches: 12. The CDR3 DNA follows: TGTGCCAGCACCGTCATGGGACAGCGAGACTCTGGAAACACCATATATTTT. Protein sequence: CASTVMGQRDSGNTIYF.

The chain uses TRBV19 and TRBJ2-2; 7 bases are shared with TRBD1. V was clipped by 6 bases and J by 1 base; unmatched bases: 5. The CDR3 is 15 amino acids. Germline CDR1 is LNHDA and CDR2 is SQIVND (reference sequence). CDR3 in DNA: TGTGCCAGTAGCTACGACAGGGAGAACACCGGGGAGCTGTTTTTT. Residues: CASSYDRENTGELFF.

The chain has TRBV7-9 and TRBJ1-5, with D unclear. The V end lost 2 bases, the J end lost 10 bases, and 9 bases lay between the germline ends. This CDR3 has 12 residues. From germline, CDR1 is SEHNR and CDR2 FQNEAQ (reference sequence). CDR3 DNA: TGTGCCAGCAGCTTAAGCGTTCATCCCCAGCATTTT. Protein sequence: CASSLSVHPQHF. Full variable domain (outside the CDR3, taken from reference TRBV7-9 and TRBJ1-5): DTGVSQNPRHKITKRGQNVTFRCDPISEHNRLYWYRQTLGQGPEFLTYFQNEAQLEKSRLLSDRFSAERPKGSFSTLEIQRTEQGDSAMYLCASSLSVHPQHFGDGTRLSIL.

Worth noting for this clone: One end of the junction does not line up with germline, which may come from a read error. This chain joins TRBV7-9 and TRBJ2-5; D is ambiguous. Germline V gene sequence: CDR1 SEHNR, CDR2 FQNEAQ (reference sequence). CDR3 size: 14 residues. The CDR3 DNA follows: TGTTCCAGCAGCTTAGGCTCGGTAACAGAGACCCAGTACTTC. It specifies CSSSLGSVTETQYF.

The chain employs TRBV2 and TRBJ2-5; D is perhaps TRBD1 (6 bases). Per the germline V gene, CDR1 is SNHLY and CDR2 is FYNNEI. The CDR3 contains 13 residues. V lost 7 bases and J lost 4, with 13 bases in between. In nucleotides, the CDR3 is TGTGCCAGCAACATACAGGGTAGAGAGACCCAGTACTTC. It is translated as CASNIQGRETQYF. Filled out from reference TRBV2 and TRBJ2-5, the complete variable domain reads EPEVTQTPSHQVTQMGQEVILRCVPISNHLYFYWYRQILGQKVEFLVSFYNNEISEKSEIFDDQFSVERPDGSNFTLKIRSTKLEDSAMYFCASNIQGRETQYFGPGTRLLVL.

This clone was found once. An end of the junction does not agree with germline; a read error may underlie this. This chain links TRBV11-2 with TRBJ2-1, with D possibly TRBD1 on 6 matching bases. The CDR3 covers 13 residues. Germline CDR1 SGHAT, CDR2 FQNNGV. The CDR3 is CASSLAGTPTSVF. The CDR3 DNA follows: TGTGCCAGCAGCTTAGCAGGGACACCCACGTCGGTCTTC.

Written as DNA, the CDR3 is TGTGCCAGCAGCTTAACAGCAACTAATGAAAAACTGTTTTTT. It translates to CASSLTATNEKLFF. This sequence joins TRBV7-9 and TRBJ1-4; D unresolved. The V end lost 2 bases, the J end lost 0 bases, and 4 bases lay between the germline ends. This CDR3 is built from 14 residues. Germline V lookup: CDR1 SEHNR, CDR2 FQNEAQ (reference sequence). Looking up the rest from reference TRBV7-9 and TRBJ1-4 gives the full variable domain: DTGVSQNPRHKITKRGQNVTFRCDPISEHNRLYWYRQTLGQGPEFLTYFQNEAQLEKSRLLSDRFSAERPKGSFSTLEIQRTEQGDSAMYLCASSLTATNEKLFFGSGTQLSVL.

As concerns this clone: One end of the junction does not line up with germline, which may come from a read error. This chain joins TRBV7-9 and TRBJ2-7; tentatively, D is TRBD2 (6 bases). This CDR3 comprises 14 residues. Germline CDR1 is SEHNR and CDR2 is FQNEAQ (reference sequence). The CDR3: CSSSLGGISYEQYF. DNA of the CDR3: TGTTCCAGCAGCTTAGGCGGGATCTCCTACGAGCAGTACTTC.

The chain employs TRBV5-6 and TRBJ2-1; TRBD2 might be the D (6 bases). The length of the CDR3 is 15 residues. The germline CDR1 and CDR2 sequences are SGHDT and YYEEEE. Trimming removed 1 base at V and 3 bases at J, with 11 bases between. Written as DNA, the CDR3 is TGTGCCAGCAGCTTGACCGGACTATACTACAATGAGCAGTTCTTC. It is translated as CASSLTGLYYNEQFF. The variable domain in full, with the rest retrieved from reference TRBV5-6 and TRBJ2-1, is DAGVTQSPTHLIKTRGQQVTLRCSPKSGHDTVSWYQQALGQGPQFIFQYYEEEERQRGNFPDRFSGHQFPNYSSELNVNALLLGDSALYLCASSLTGLYYNEQFFGPGTRLTVL.

The rearrangement joins TRBV10-1 to TRBJ1-3; TRBD1 matches at 8 bases. CDR1 is WNHNN, CDR2 SYGVQD, per germline (reference sequence). The V gene end was trimmed by 6 bases and the J gene end by 0 bases; junction bases not matched to a gene: 4. The CDR3 runs 15 residues. The CDR3 DNA follows: TGCGCCAGCAGCCGGGACAGGAACTCTGGAAACACCATATATTTT. It encodes CASSRDRNSGNTIYF.

Only a few counts were recorded for this clone. The V and J genes are TRBV7-9 and TRBJ2-1, with 11 bases fitting TRBD2. The germline V gene has CDR1 SEHNR and CDR2 FQNEAQ (reference sequence). This CDR3 contains 15 residues. Trimming at V came to 1 base and at J to 9 bases, leaving 5 bases not matched to a gene. CDR3 sequence reads: CASSLGTSGSAEQFF. CDR3 nucleotide sequence: TGTGCCAGCAGCTTAGGGACTAGCGGGTCTGCTGAGCAGTTCTTC. Combining the CDR3 with reference TRBV7-9 and TRBJ2-1 gives the whole variable domain DTGVSQNPRHKITKRGQNVTFRCDPISEHNRLYWYRQTLGQGPEFLTYFQNEAQLEKSRLLSDRFSAERPKGSFSTLEIQRTEQGDSAMYLCASSLGTSGSAEQFFGPGTRLTVL.

The V and J genes are TRBV11-3 and TRBJ2-1, with 11 bases matching TRBD2. The CDR3 has 15 amino acids. Germline V gene data show CDR1 as SGHNT and CDR2 as YENEEA. Unmatched junction bases numbered 7, after V lost 4 bases and J lost 8 bases. The chain's CDR3 is CASSSGTSGVYEQFF. For the CDR3, the DNA is TGTGCCAGCAGCTCGGGGACTAGCGGTGTATATGAGCAGTTCTTC.

The chain has TRBV30 and TRBJ2-5; 9 bases agree with TRBD2. The CDR3 is 18 residues long. Trimming removed 4 bases from V and 0 bases from J; junction bases left unmatched: 15. Germline V gene lookup returns CDR1 GTSNPN and CDR2 SVGIG (reference sequence). The CDR3 loop is CAWTHGAGGSWYQETQYF. The DNA of the CDR3 is TGTGCCTGGACCCATGGGGCGGGGGGGTCTTGGTACCAAGAGACCCAGTACTTC.

The CDR3 is CASSQVEAGGYGYTF. As DNA, the CDR3 is TGCGCCAGCAGCCAAGTCGAGGCAGGGGGCTATGGCTACACCTTC. The chain uses TRBV4-3 and TRBJ1-2; 7 bases match TRBD1. The CDR3 sequence is 15 residues long. The germline V gene encodes CDR1 LGHNA and CDR2 YSLEER. J gave up 4 bases and V 1 base, and 6 bases lay outside the gene matches.

This sequence joins TRBV15 and TRBJ2-5, with D possibly matching TRBD2 (6 bases). With 3 bases removed from V and 5 bases from J, the gap between germline ends came to 13 bases. The germline CDR1 and CDR2 sequences are LNHNV and YYDKDF (reference sequence). The CDR3 totals 14 residues. The CDR3 spells CATSRTSGAETQYF. For the CDR3, the DNA is TGTGCCACCAGCAGGACCTCGGGAGCGGAGACCCAGTACTTC.

The genes are TRBV9 and TRBJ2-1; D possibly corresponds to TRBD1 (5 bases). Germline V gives CDR1 SGDLS, CDR2 YYNGEE. V lost 2 bases and J lost 6, with 18 bases in between. This CDR3 is built from 16 residues. This CDR3 is CASSVKYGALSNEQFF. CDR3 DNA: TGTGCCAGCAGCGTTAAGTATGGGGCCCTAAGCAATGAGCAGTTCTTC.

In this sample, this clone turned up once. The V call is TRBV27, the J call TRBJ2-7; TRBD1 matches 7 bases. V gave up 2 bases and J gave up 3 bases; unmatched junction bases: 7. The CDR3 has 15 residues. Germline CDR1 and CDR2: MNHEY and SMNVEV (reference sequence). CDR3 nucleotide sequence: TGTGCCAGCAGTTTAGGACAGGAAGTGGGCTACGAGCAGTACTTC. Amino acids: CASSLGQEVGYEQYF.

The genes are TRBV6-5 and TRBJ1-2; the D gene is possibly TRBD1 (5 bases). V was trimmed by 6 bases and J by 6 bases, leaving 11 bases between them. Germline-derived CDR1 and CDR2 are MNHEY and SVGAGI. This CDR3 spans 12 amino acids. Written as DNA, the CDR3 is TGTGCCAGCAGCTACCTAGGGGATGGCTACACCTTC. Translating it yields CASSYLGDGYTF.

The chain is built from TRBV6-6 and TRBJ1-3; 8 bases agree with TRBD1. Germline lookup yields CDR1 MNHNY and CDR2 SVGAGI (reference sequence). The CDR3 contains 15 residues. V shed 5 bases, J shed 3 bases, and the junction held 6 bases outside the gene matches. The CDR3: CASSLPTGVGNTIYF. Written as DNA, the CDR3 is TGTGCCAGCAGTCTTCCGACAGGGGTTGGAAACACCATATATTTT.

The chain couples TRBV5-1 to TRBJ2-1, with D possibly TRBD2 on 7 matching bases. The CDR3 is made up of 16 amino acids. V was cut by 1 base and J by 0 bases, with 11 bases left in between. The germline CDR1 and CDR2 sequences are SGHRS and YFSETQ. CDR3 nucleotide sequence: TGCGCCAGCAGCTTGTGGGGGGGCTCCTCCTACAATGAGCAGTTCTTC. Amino acid sequence: CASSLWGGSSYNEQFF.

The rearrangement uses TRBV11-2 and TRBJ1-1; weak D call: TRBD1 (5 bases). Trimming removed 4 bases at V and 4 bases at J, with 16 bases between. Per the germline V gene, CDR1 is SGHAT and CDR2 is FQNNGV. CDR3 length: 15 residues. The CDR3: CASSSLLGGTTEAFF. In DNA, the CDR3 is TGTGCCAGCAGCTCCCTCCTGGGGGGTACCACTGAAGCTTTCTTT. Full variable domain (rest looked up from reference TRBV11-2 and TRBJ1-1): EAGVAQSPRYKIIEKRQSVAFWCNPISGHATLYWYQQILGQGPKLLIQFQNNGVVDDSQLPKDRFSAERLKGVDSTLKIQPAKLEDSAVYLCASSSLLGGTTEAFFGQGTRLTVV.